This passage covers 23 T cell receptor beta chains from one sample sequenced in a study of control samples from healthy donors and cancer patients. TCRdb's copy holds only in-frame clones and misses some; the assay was immunoSEQ multiplex PCR. Of hundreds of thousands of clones in the sample, around 80% are singletons; the top ten hold 13%. Sample: PBMCs. The source of these receptors is a woman aged 55-69 years with lung cancer.

The rearrangement joins TRBV2 to TRBJ2-3; D might be TRBD1 or TRBD2, each matching 5 bases. The germline V and J ends were trimmed by 4 bases and 8 bases, with 13 bases remaining between them. Germline CDR1 SNHLY, CDR2 FYNNEI. This CDR3 has 13 residues. CDR3 sequence: CASSGAPRGTQYF. CDR3 nucleotide sequence: TGTGCCAGCAGTGGGGCTCCGAGGGGTACGCAGTATTTT.

This clone was recorded a few times. V is TRBV2 and J is TRBJ1-5, with D unclear. Trimming removed 6 bases at V and 2 bases at J, with 8 bases between. The CDR3 length is 13 residues. The germline gives CDR1 SNHLY, CDR2 FYNNEI. CDR3 sequence: CASRPEGNQPQHF. The CDR3 DNA reads TGTGCCAGCAGGCCGGAGGGCAATCAGCCCCAGCATTTT.

The V and J genes are TRBV7-7 and TRBJ2-1; tentatively, D is TRBD2 (5 bases). The CDR3 runs 15 residues. CDR1 is SSHAT, CDR2 FNYEAQ, per germline (reference sequence). Between the trimmed V and J ends, which lost 4 bases and 0 bases, there was a span of 10 bases. CDR3 nucleotide sequence: TGTGCCAGCAGCTCCGAAGCGGCCTCCTACAATGAGCAGTTCTTC. The encoded protein is CASSSEAASYNEQFF. Complete variable domain (other parts from reference TRBV7-7 and TRBJ2-1): GAGVSQSPRYKVTKRGQDVTLRCDPISSHATLYWYQQALGQGPEFLTYFNYEAQPDKSGLPSDRFSAERPEGSISTLTIQRTEQRDSAMYRCASSSEAASYNEQFFGPGTRLTVL.

The gene calls are TRBV5-6 and TRBJ2-2; D gene ambiguous. The CDR3 spans 11 residues. V was shortened by 2 bases and J by 6 bases, with 2 bases between the two germline ends. Per germline, CDR1 SGHDT and CDR2 YYEEEE. The CDR3 nucleotides read TGTGCCAGCAGCTTACCCGGGGAGCTGTTTTTT. This translates into CASSLPGELFF.

The V gene is TRBV5-1, the J gene TRBJ1-4; maybe TRBD1 (5 bases). The CDR3 spans 13 residues. Between the trimmed V and J ends, which lost 5 bases and 8 bases, there was a span of 13 bases. In germline, CDR1 is SGHRS, CDR2 YFSETQ. CDR3 in amino acids: CASSGGMAEKLFF. CDR3 DNA: TGCGCCAGCAGTGGGGGAATGGCAGAAAAACTGTTTTTT.

V and J are TRBV9 and TRBJ2-6, with TRBD1 identical over 11 bases. The CDR3 has 18 residues. Trimming cost V 0 bases and J 0 bases; bases outside gene matches: 2. Looked up from germline, CDR1 is SGDLS and CDR2 is YYNGEE. The CDR3 spells CASSVVGTGGSGANVLTF. The CDR3 nucleotides are TGTGCCAGCAGCGTAGTCGGGACAGGGGGCTCTGGGGCCAACGTCCTGACTTTC.

The chain links TRBV5-4 to TRBJ1-2; D not resolved. CDR3 length: 12 residues. V was clipped by 1 base and J by 8 bases, with 9 bases between them. Per germline, CDR1 SGHNT and CDR2 YYREEE (reference sequence). The CDR3 bases are TGTGCCAGCAGCTTGAACACGCTGGGCTACACCTTC. Translated, it gives CASSLNTLGYTF.

The rearrangement links TRBV7-9 to TRBJ2-7; the D gene is possibly TRBD1 (6 bases). CDR1 is SEHNR and CDR2 is FQNEAQ in the germline V gene (reference sequence). The CDR3 extends over 11 amino acids. Trimming removed 7 bases from V and 6 bases from J, with 10 bases in between. This CDR3 is CASNRVGEQYF. CDR3 in DNA: TGTGCCAGCAACAGGGTCGGCGAGCAGTACTTC.

The chain combines TRBV6-6 with TRBJ2-7, with D possibly called TRBD1 or TRBD2 (5 bases each). Germline V gives CDR1 MNHNY, CDR2 SVGAGI (reference sequence). V lost 2 bases to trimming and J lost 0 bases, with 8 bases between them. The CDR3 consists of 14 residues. DNA for the CDR3: TGTGCCAGCAGTTACGATGGGGGCTCCTACGAGCAGTACTTC. It yields the protein CASSYDGGSYEQYF.

The chain has TRBV5-1 and TRBJ1-4, with 8 bases lining up with TRBD1. V trimming: 0 bases; J trimming: 8 bases; junction bases outside the gene matches: 3. The V gene's germline CDR1 is SGHRS and CDR2 YFSETQ. The CDR3 is 14 amino acids. CDR3 DNA: TGCGCCAGCAGCTTGGGGACAGGGCGCGAAAAACTGTTTTTT. Encoded protein: CASSLGTGREKLFF.

The CDR3 spells CASSHPGQGVVNEQFF. CDR3 nucleotide sequence: TGTGCCAGCAGCCATCCGGGACAGGGTGTGGTGAATGAGCAGTTCTTC. This sequence joins TRBV3-1 (or the pseudogene TRBV3-2) and TRBJ2-1; the match to TRBD1 covers 9 bases. The CDR3 length is 16 residues. Per germline, CDR1 LGHDT and CDR2 YNNKEL (reference sequence). V gave up 3 bases and J gave up 7 bases; unmatched junction bases: 10.

The chain carries TRBV24-1 and TRBJ2-2; the D is unclear. With 3 bases removed from V and 4 bases from J, the gap between germline ends came to 14 bases. This CDR3 has 16 residues. Germline CDR1 is KGHDR and CDR2 is SFDVKD. CDR3 nucleotide sequence: TGTGCCACCAGTGATCCGAAGACCAGCATCACCGGGGAGCTGTTTTTT. Its translation is CATSDPKTSITGELFF.

The rearrangement joins TRBV2 to TRBJ2-1; 10 nucleotides align to TRBD2. Germline V lookup: CDR1 SNHLY, CDR2 FYNNEI. This CDR3 has 15 residues. The trim removed 6 bases at V and 0 bases at J, leaving 2 bases unmatched. CDR3 nucleotides: TGTGCCAGCAGAGTAGCGGGAGGCTCCTACAATGAGCAGTTCTTC. This translates into CASRVAGGSYNEQFF.

This clone has only one observation. V and J are TRBV28 and TRBJ2-1, with a weak D call TRBD1 (5 bases). The V and J ends lost 6 bases and 9 bases respectively, with 12 bases between them. This CDR3 spans 12 amino acids. The germline CDR1 and CDR2 sequences are MDHEN and SYDVKM. Here the CDR3 DNA reads TGTGCCAGCAGCCAGGGTTTGACTGAGCAGTTCTTC. This translates into CASSQGLTEQFF.

The chain joins TRBV9 to TRBJ2-5; possibly TRBD2 for D (5 bases). The CDR3 loop spans 14 amino acids. V was clipped by 0 bases and J by 0 bases, with 6 bases between them. Germline V CDR1 and CDR2: SGDLS, YYNGEE. The CDR3 here is CASSVGGYQETQYF. The CDR3 DNA is TGTGCCAGCAGCGTAGGAGGGTACCAAGAGACCCAGTACTTC.

J is TRBJ1-1 and V is TRBV25-1; a weak D match, TRBD1 (5 bases). Trimming removed 5 bases from V and 4 bases from J, with 14 bases in between. The length of the CDR3 is 14 residues. Germline V gives CDR1 MGHDK, CDR2 SYGVNS. The CDR3 DNA is TGTGCCAGCAGTCCCAGGGAGGTTGGCACTGAAGCTTTCTTT. Residues: CASSPREVGTEAFF.

This clone appeared a single time. The chain carries TRBV3-1 (or the pseudogene TRBV3-2) and TRBJ1-1; weak D call: TRBD1 (6 bases). V was clipped by 0 bases and J by 0 bases, with 8 bases between them. This CDR3 comprises 15 residues. Germline V lookup: CDR1 LGHDT, CDR2 YNNKEL (reference sequence). The CDR3 reads CASSQDGGLNTEAFF. Here the CDR3 DNA reads TGTGCCAGCAGCCAAGATGGGGGCTTGAACACTGAAGCTTTCTTT.

This chain links TRBV2 with TRBJ1-5; D not resolved. CDR1 is SNHLY and CDR2 is FYNNEI in the germline V gene. CDR3 size: 13 residues. The V end was cut by 5 bases, the J end by 5 bases, with 10 bases between. CDR3 nucleotide sequence: TGTGCCAGCAGTCGACTCACTTATCAGCCCCAGCATTTT. Protein product: CASSRLTYQPQHF.

The rearrangement joins TRBV6-1 to TRBJ1-6; D is uncertain. The length of the CDR3 is 15 residues. Trimming left V 0 bases short and J 7 bases short, with 10 bases between. From germline, CDR1 is MNHNS and CDR2 SASEGT. This chain's CDR3 is CASSEARVLNSPLHF. CDR3 DNA: TGTGCCAGCAGTGAAGCGCGGGTCTTAAATTCACCCCTCCACTTT.

This clone was found a few times. The V gene is TRBV10-1, the J gene TRBJ2-1; maybe TRBD2 (6 bases). Germline V CDR1 and CDR2: WNHNN, SYGVQD (reference sequence). The CDR3 loop spans 14 amino acids. Trimming took 6 bases from V and 8 from J, leaving 17 bases between them. The CDR3 DNA reads TGCGCCAGCAGCCCCGGGGGTCCGATCGATGAGCAGTTCTTC. It translates to CASSPGGPIDEQFF.

The chain uses TRBV5-1 and TRBJ1-6; TRBD1 might be the D (5 bases). V was pared by 4 bases and J by 9 bases, with 8 bases between. The CDR3 totals 12 residues. Germline lookup yields CDR1 SGHRS and CDR2 YFSETQ. Here the CDR3 DNA reads TGCGCCAGCAGCCCGGACACTTCACCCCTCCACTTT. Its translation is CASSPDTSPLHF. Based on the CDR3 plus reference TRBV5-1 and TRBJ1-6, the full variable domain is KAGVTQTPRYLIKTRGQQVTLSCSPISGHRSVSWYQQTPGQGLQFLFEYFSETQRNKGNFPGRFSGRQFSNSRSEMNVSTLELGDSALYLCASSPDTSPLHFGNGTRLTVT.

This sequence joins TRBV28 and TRBJ1-5; maybe TRBD1 (5 bases). Germline CDR1 MDHEN, CDR2 SYDVKM. The CDR3 consists of 15 residues. V gave up 6 bases and J gave up 8 bases, with 20 bases separating them. CDR3 sequence reads: CASRGRGRLLKPQHF. The CDR3 DNA reads TGTGCCAGCAGGGGTAGGGGCAGGCTTTTAAAGCCCCAGCATTTT.

The chain combines TRBV9 with TRBJ2-1, with 9 bases aligning to TRBD2. The CDR3 is 15 residues long. The V gene's germline CDR1 is SGDLS and CDR2 YYNGEE. V lost 0 bases and J lost 5; bases outside the gene matches: 3. CDR3 amino acids: CASSVVERGDNEQFF. Here the CDR3 DNA reads TGTGCCAGCAGCGTAGTCGAGCGGGGGGACAATGAGCAGTTCTTC.